The clone carrying this T cell receptor beta chain appeared many times. The antigen is undetermined. Unique molecular identifiers were added to individual cDNA molecules. TCRdb re-derived calls from the 5' RACE reads in MiXCR, one entry per CDR3 protein. The data contain some 91,000 distinct CDR3 sequences, roughly 13% of them singletons. The record originates from a study of early T cells in non-severe SARS-CoV-2 infection. As for the study in general: Sequencing used unsorted whole-blood bulk RNA, so chains lack pairing.

The CDR3 loop spans 20 amino acids. The V gene's germline CDR1 is SGHTA and CDR2 FQGNSA. The ends lost 4 bases at V and 0 bases at J; junction bases unmatched: 13. Study conclusions and caveats: VDJdb matches were skewed toward anti-spike CD8 T cell responses.

The material sequenced was whole blood. V is TRBV7-2 and J is TRBJ1-6, with 9 nucleotides matching TRBD1. This TCR came from an adult who was a healthcare worker with PCR-confirmed SARS-CoV-2 infection or an uninfected control (not recorded which). The CDR3 loop is CASSSYDDRGYSSYNSPLHF. CDR3 nucleotide sequence: TGTGCCAGCAGCTCTTATGATGACAGGGGGTATAGCTCCTATAATTCACCCCTCCACTTT. The entire variable domain, with the rest obtained from reference TRBV7-2 and TRBJ1-6, is as follows: GAGVSQSPSNKVTEKGKDVELRCDPISGHTALYWYRQSLGQGLEFLIYFQGNSAPDKSGLPSDRFSAERTGGSVSTLTIQRTQQEDSAVYLCASSSYDDRGYSSYNSPLHFGNGTRLTVT.